Detailed here is one T cell receptor beta chain. Time point here: patch test 1, 2 weeks after DPC sensitization. Treatment denoted: therapeutic diphenylcyclopropenone sensitization with weekly scalp DPC. The sample comes from a study of human T cells and chemical hapten exposure. MiXCR, run by TCRdb on the RACE reads, gives a single entry per CDR3 protein. The table includes around 380,000 distinct CDR3 sequences, more than 4.5% detected once. The length of the CDR3 is 19 residues. CDR1 and CDR2 from the germline V gene are MRHNA and SNTAGT. Trimming cost V 0 bases and J 6 bases; bases outside gene matches: 16.

The chain employs TRBV6-4 and TRBJ1-5, with 8 bases matching TRBD1. This sample comprised whole blood, obtained in connection with sensitization to the hapten diphenylcyclopropenone (DPC). This clonotype originated in a woman aged 45-65 years with alopecia areata. Some clones in this sample may be carry-over from other donors' samples. Here the CDR3 reads CASSDSIRTGPNFPQPQHF. DNA of the CDR3: TGTGCCAGCAGTGACTCGATAAGGACAGGGCCTAATTTCCCTCAGCCCCAGCATTTT.